This TCR beta chain was observed in a study of PD-L1 blockade in urothelial cancer. Study-level background: Male sex and bladder-origin urothelial cancer characterized about nine tenths of the roughly 29 patients. Blood drawn 3 weeks (second dose) and 6 weeks after treatment start was analyzed.

As to time point: peripheral blood 6 weeks after treatment start. The data were produced by immunoSEQ multiplex PCR, yet TCRdb's version contains in-frame clones alone and is incomplete. This repertoire shows more than 30,000 clones, nearly 90% found once; its top ten account for 6.5% to 8%. Germline V gene data show CDR1 as SGHAT and CDR2 as FQNNGV. This CDR3 is 12 amino acids long. V usage is TRBV11-2 and J usage is TRBJ2-5; no clear D gene. The assigned J gene may be wrong: the sequence end matches TRBJ2-7 better. The sample in question was PBMCs, obtained around atezolizumab (anti-PD-L1) treatment. The receptor was derived from a man of 80 years or more with urothelial cancer. The CDR3 DNA sequence: TGTGCCAGCAGCTCCCAAGCATACGAGCAGTACTTC. Translating it yields CASSSQAYEQYF.